This T cell receptor beta chain originates from a study of technical replicates of blood from a few donors. CDR1 and CDR2 (germline): MNHNS, SASEGT. Deletions cut 0 bases from V and 4 bases from J, with 12 bases between. This CDR3 has 15 amino acids. Only in-frame clones appear in the TCRdb table, and some are missing; sequencing was by immunoSEQ multiplex PCR. The sample includes tens of thousands of clones, roughly 93% seen only once; the top ten take roughly 0.23%. The sequencing sample was made of T cells isolated from PBMCs. The sequence was obtained from a human donor in good health. V usage is TRBV6-1 and J usage is TRBJ2-5; no clear D. In DNA form, the CDR3 reads TGTGCCAGCAGTGAAGCATTCATACCGGGAGAGACCCAGTACTTC. This sequence encodes CASSEAFIPGETQYF.